The 31 T cell receptor beta chains below all came from one sample that was sequenced in a study of cytomegalovirus exposure and HLA in healthy donors. Only in-frame clones appear in the TCRdb table, and some are missing; sequencing was by immunoSEQ multiplex PCR. This table holds 150,000 to 250,000 clones, around 84% found once. The source material was PBMCs. Receptor source: a woman aged 25-40 years in good health and CMV-seropositive.

The genes are TRBV27 and TRBJ1-2; 9 nucleotides align to TRBD1. The J segment lost 2 bases and the V segment lost 5 bases, leaving 12 bases of the junction unmatched. Germline CDR1 reads MNHEY; CDR2 reads SMNVEV (reference sequence). The CDR3 spans 17 residues. CDR3 sequence reads: CASSPHRGQKGNYGYTF. DNA of the CDR3: TGTGCCAGCAGTCCCCACAGGGGGCAGAAAGGAAACTATGGCTACACCTTC.

The J gene is TRBJ1-1, the V gene TRBV11-2, with TRBD1 matching 9 bases. With 3 bases clipped from V and 9 bases from J, the junction kept 5 bases outside the gene matches. CDR3 length: 13 amino acids. Germline CDR1 and CDR2: SGHAT and FQNNGV. The CDR3 loop is CASSLDRGGKAFF. Written as DNA, the CDR3 is TGTGCCAGCAGCTTGGACAGGGGCGGTAAAGCTTTCTTT.

The V gene is TRBV27, the J gene TRBJ1-2; D not certain. CDR3 length: 13 residues. V was clipped by 5 bases and J by 4 bases, with 11 bases between them. CDR1 is MNHEY, CDR2 SMNVEV, per germline (reference sequence). The CDR3 reads CASSLDRGYGYTF. In DNA, the CDR3 is TGTGCCAGCAGTCTCGATCGGGGCTATGGCTACACCTTC.

There are a few counts of this clone. CDR3 in DNA: TGTGCCAGCAGCCAAGACCGGGGGAGGGAAGAACTGTTTTTT. The encoded protein is CASSQDRGREELFF. The gene calls are TRBV4-2 and TRBJ1-4; D perhaps matches TRBD1 (5 bases). Germline values: CDR1 LGHNA, CDR2 YNFKEQ. Deletions cut 0 bases from V and 12 bases from J, with 14 bases between. The CDR3 is made up of 14 amino acids.

CDR3 region: CSVERREWGEQFF. CDR3 bases: TGCAGCGTAGAGAGGCGGGAGTGGGGTGAGCAGTTCTTC. The rearrangement links TRBV29-1 to TRBJ2-1; TRBD2 aligns across 7 bases. The CDR3 is 13 amino acids. Germline trimming cut 6 bases from V and 9 bases from J; bases unmatched to any gene: 11. Germline-derived CDR1 and CDR2 are SQVTM and ANQGSEA.

The chain links TRBV2 to TRBJ1-3; D is possibly TRBD1 (6 bases). The germline V gene has CDR1 SNHLY and CDR2 FYNNEI. The CDR3 sequence is 15 residues long. V lost 4 bases and J 0 bases, leaving 10 bases between the germline ends. The CDR3 region has the DNA TGTGCCAGCAGTGTAGGGGGTTTCTCTGGAAACACCATATATTTT. Amino acid sequence: CASSVGGFSGNTIYF.

In its sample, this clone was seen a few times. In nucleotides, the CDR3 is TGTGCCCACGGACAGGCTGAGTCCCGGCCCCAGCATTTT. Amino acids: CAHGQAESRPQHF. The chain employs TRBV10-3 and TRBJ1-5; 7 positions agree with TRBD1. The CDR3 extends over 13 amino acids. V lost 11 bases to trimming and J lost 9 bases; unmatched junction nucleotides: 13. Per germline, CDR1 ENHRY and CDR2 SYGVKD.

Only a few counts were recorded for this clone. A junction end diverges from the germline sequence, so it may reflect a read error. J is TRBJ1-2 and V is TRBV20-1; D remains ambiguous. CDR1 and CDR2 from the germline V gene are DFQATT and SNEGSKA (reference sequence). CDR3 length: 8 amino acids. DNA for the CDR3: TGCAGTGCTAGGAGTCAAATCTTC. Protein product: CSARSQIF.

The chain is built from TRBV27 and TRBJ2-1; perhaps TRBD2 as D (6 bases). The CDR3 contains 14 residues. V was pared by 8 bases and J by 3 bases, with 14 bases between. The V gene's germline CDR1 is MNHEY and CDR2 SMNVEV (reference sequence). DNA of the CDR3: TGTGCCAGCGCAGCGGGCCCCTACTACAATGAGCAGTTCTTC. This encodes CASAAGPYYNEQFF.

The chain uses TRBV2 and TRBJ1-2, with D uncertain. V lost 2 bases and J 0 bases, leaving 7 bases between the germline ends. CDR1 is SNHLY and CDR2 is FYNNEI in the germline V gene. CDR3 length: 14 residues. CDR3 nucleotide sequence: TGTGCCAGCAGTGAAACAGCACCTAACTATGGCTACACCTTC. It translates to CASSETAPNYGYTF.

The CDR3 is CASSYSQVYEQYF. For the CDR3, the DNA is TGTGCCAGCAGTTACTCACAGGTCTACGAGCAGTACTTC. This chain connects TRBV6-5 to TRBJ2-7; a weak D match, TRBD1 (5 bases). V lost 0 bases and J lost 3, with 6 bases in between. Germline V gives CDR1 MNHEY, CDR2 SVGAGI. CDR3 length: 13 residues.

In this sample, this clone turned up a few times. V gene TRBV18 combines with J gene TRBJ1-2, with a possible D match to TRBD1 (6 bases). V was pared by 4 bases and J by 8 bases, with 11 bases between. Germline values: CDR1 KGHSH, CDR2 LQKENI. The CDR3 runs 12 residues. CDR3: CASSRQDGGYTF. The CDR3 DNA is TGTGCCAGCTCACGACAGGATGGGGGCTACACCTTC. Based on the CDR3 plus reference TRBV18 and TRBJ1-2, the full variable domain is NAGVMQNPRHLVRRRGQEARLRCSPMKGHSHVYWYRQLPEEGLKFMVYLQKENIIDESGMPKERFSAEFPKEGPSILRIQQVVRGDSAAYFCASSRQDGGYTFGSGTRLTVV.

The V gene is TRBV11-3, the J gene TRBJ2-1; 8 bases line up with TRBD2. V dropped 3 bases and J dropped 4; count of bases not matched to a gene: 8. The CDR3 runs to 16 residues. Germline V gene lookup returns CDR1 SGHNT and CDR2 YENEEA. In DNA, the CDR3 is TGTGCCAGCAGCTTGGGGCTAGCGGGCCATTACAATGAGCAGTTCTTC. Protein sequence: CASSLGLAGHYNEQFF.

The chain links TRBV2 to TRBJ2-4, with 8 nucleotides matching TRBD1. V was pared by 7 bases and J by 2 bases, with 13 bases of the junction left unmatched. The germline CDR1 and CDR2 sequences are SNHLY and FYNNEI. There are 17 residues in the CDR3. The CDR3 sequence: CASTGTGLRATKNIQYF. DNA of the CDR3: TGTGCCAGCACCGGGACAGGCCTTAGGGCTACCAAAAACATTCAGTACTTC.

On this clone itself: Other DNA sequences of this sample code for an identical CDR3. The CDR3 is CASSFRGGNQPQHF. CDR3 nucleotide sequence: TGTGCCAGCAGTTTCAGGGGAGGCAATCAGCCCCAGCATTTT. The J gene is TRBJ1-5, the V gene TRBV27, with a weak D call TRBD1 (6 bases). The CDR3 totals 14 residues. From germline, CDR1 is MNHEY and CDR2 SMNVEV (reference sequence). The V and J ends lost 3 bases and 2 bases respectively, with 8 bases between them.

CDR3 sequence: CASSLKGGIKNYGYTF. The CDR3 region has the DNA TGTGCCAGTAGTCTTAAGGGGGGGATTAAAAACTATGGCTACACCTTC. The rearrangement links TRBV19 to TRBJ1-2, with a tentative D call TRBD1 (6 bases). V lost 5 bases and J 2 bases, leaving 18 bases between the germline ends. The CDR3 contains 16 residues. Germline CDR1 LNHDA, CDR2 SQIVND (reference sequence).

The chain carries TRBV7-9 and TRBJ2-6; possible D gene TRBD1, 6 bases. V gave up 5 bases and J gave up 0 bases, with 17 bases separating them. The germline CDR1 and CDR2 sequences are SEHNR and FQNEAQ (reference sequence). There are 18 residues in the CDR3. The CDR3 spells CASSQSQGRTSGANVLTF. The CDR3 nucleotides read TGTGCCAGCAGCCAATCACAGGGAAGGACCTCTGGGGCCAACGTCCTGACTTTC.

The chain joins TRBV18 to TRBJ2-5; 8 positions agree with TRBD1. Germline CDR1 is KGHSH and CDR2 is LQKENI. J was trimmed by 7 bases and V by 2 bases; bases with no gene match: 3. The CDR3 covers 13 residues. The CDR3 reads CASSPGTGGTQYF. In DNA form, the CDR3 reads TGTGCCAGCTCACCAGGAACAGGGGGGACCCAGTACTTC.

The genes are TRBV5-6 and TRBJ1-2; 8 nucleotides match TRBD1. The germline gives CDR1 SGHDT, CDR2 YYEEEE. This CDR3 region has 13 residues. V gave up 4 bases and J gave up 8 bases; unmatched junction bases: 7. The CDR3 nucleotides read TGTGCCAGCAGCCAGGCAGGGGGCGGAGGCTACACCTTC. Encoded protein: CASSQAGGGGYTF.

This rearrangement joins TRBV6-1 to TRBJ1-3; D uncertain. V was pared by 8 bases and J by 4 bases, with 15 bases between. Germline V gene lookup returns CDR1 MNHNS and CDR2 SASEGT. The CDR3 totals 14 residues. CDR3 nucleotide sequence: TGTGCCAGCGGAGCAGCGGGGTCGGGAAACACCATATATTTT. This sequence encodes CASGAAGSGNTIYF.

The chain employs TRBV7-9 and TRBJ2-7; tentative D call: TRBD2 (6 bases). Germline lookup yields CDR1 SEHNR and CDR2 FQNEAQ (reference sequence). The CDR3 spans 18 residues. Trimming pared 3 bases from V and 5 bases from J, leaving 26 bases between. The CDR3 protein is CASSFEALGRQGAHEQYF. The CDR3 region has the DNA TGTGCCAGCAGCTTTGAGGCGTTGGGGAGGCAGGGCGCCCACGAGCAGTACTTC.

The J gene is TRBJ2-7, the V gene TRBV5-6; 13 bases map to TRBD2. The germline gives CDR1 SGHDT, CDR2 YYEEEE. Losses at the gene ends were 0 bases for V and 3 bases for J; bases not matched to a gene: 3. The CDR3 spans 16 residues. The CDR3 loop is CASSLAGTSGIYEQYF. The DNA of the CDR3 is TGTGCCAGCAGCTTGGCGGGGACTAGCGGGATCTACGAGCAGTACTTC.

In this sample, this clone turned up many times. The rearrangement uses TRBV6-6 and TRBJ1-2; 7 nucleotides agree with TRBD1. Germline-derived CDR1 and CDR2 are MNHNY and SVGAGI (reference sequence). Germline trimming cut 5 bases from V and 4 bases from J; bases unmatched to any gene: 7. This CDR3 comprises 14 residues. The chain's CDR3 is CASSPTGALYGYTF. In DNA form, the CDR3 reads TGTGCCAGCAGTCCCACAGGGGCCCTCTATGGCTACACCTTC.

This clone turned up a few times. This chain joins TRBV13 and TRBJ2-7, with TRBD2 matching 15 bases. CDR3 length: 13 residues. Trimming at V came to 2 bases and at J to 12 bases, leaving 2 bases not matched to a gene. Germline lookup yields CDR1 PRHDT and CDR2 FYEKMQ (reference sequence). The CDR3 is CASSLRTSGRVYF. The CDR3 DNA follows: TGTGCCAGCAGCTTACGGACTAGCGGGAGGGTGTACTTC.

The chain combines TRBV5-1 with TRBJ2-7, with 8 bases fitting TRBD2. The V segment lost 4 bases and the J segment 5 bases; nucleotides outside the gene matches: 11. Germline CDR1 and CDR2: SGHRS and YFSETQ. This CDR3 region has 15 residues. The CDR3 DNA sequence: TGCGCCAGCAGCCACCGCGGTGGGACTAGAAACGAGCAGTACTTC. It specifies CASSHRGGTRNEQYF.

The chain is built from TRBV28 and TRBJ2-7; TRBD2 aligns across 13 bases. The V gene's germline CDR1 is MDHEN and CDR2 SYDVKM. V was pared by 5 bases and J by 6 bases, with 7 bases of the junction left unmatched. The CDR3 has 15 residues. CDR3: CASSPPGLAGSEQYF. CDR3 DNA: TGTGCCAGCAGTCCACCGGGACTAGCGGGGAGCGAGCAGTACTTC.

Remarks on this clone: A junction boundary mismatches the germline segment, possibly from a read error. The V gene is TRBV7-7, the J gene TRBJ2-5, with 13 bases that match TRBD2. Germline lookup yields CDR1 SSHAT and CDR2 FNYEAQ (reference sequence). The CDR3 runs to 18 residues. For the CDR3, the DNA is TGTGCTAGCAGCTTAGGACTAGCGGGAGTTAAAGAGGGGGAGACCCAGTACTTC. Protein sequence: CASSLGLAGVKEGETQYF.

This chain uses TRBV7-2 with TRBJ2-7, with 14 bases aligning to TRBD2. Losses at the gene ends were 6 bases for V and 5 bases for J; bases not matched to a gene: 9. Germline lookup yields CDR1 SGHTA and CDR2 FQGNSA. The CDR3 covers 16 residues. CDR3 protein: CASSRTGLAGVNEQYF. The CDR3 bases are TGTGCCAGCAGTCGAACGGGACTAGCGGGAGTCAACGAGCAGTACTTC.

The V and J genes are TRBV27 and TRBJ1-1; D not certain. The CDR3 covers 14 residues. Germline assignment: CDR1 MNHEY and CDR2 SMNVEV (reference sequence). V was clipped by 5 bases and J by 1 base, with 11 bases between them. The CDR3 region has the DNA TGTGCCAGCAGTCCCTCCTACGGGAACACTGAAGCTTTCTTT. Protein product: CASSPSYGNTEAFF.

The rearrangement uses TRBV6-5 and TRBJ1-1; D is perhaps TRBD1 (5 bases). V lost 5 bases and J lost 1, with 8 bases in between. CDR3 length: 13 amino acids. The germline gives CDR1 MNHEY, CDR2 SVGAGI. Written as DNA, the CDR3 is TGTGCCAGCAGTAATACAGGGAACACTGAAGCTTTCTTT. It is translated as CASSNTGNTEAFF.

This sequence joins TRBV5-1 and TRBJ2-2, with a possible D match to TRBD2 (5 bases). V shed 4 bases and J shed 2 bases, with 15 bases lying between them. The CDR3 runs 16 residues. Germline V lookup: CDR1 SGHRS, CDR2 YFSETQ. The CDR3 DNA reads TGCGCCAGCAGCCTCCAAGCCGGGATCAACACCGGGGAGCTGTTTTTT. Amino acids: CASSLQAGINTGELFF. Based on the CDR3 plus reference TRBV5-1 and TRBJ2-2, the full variable domain is KAGVTQTPRYLIKTRGQQVTLSCSPISGHRSVSWYQQTPGQGLQFLFEYFSETQRNKGNFPGRFSGRQFSNSRSEMNVSTLELGDSALYLCASSLQAGINTGELFFGEGSRLTVL.